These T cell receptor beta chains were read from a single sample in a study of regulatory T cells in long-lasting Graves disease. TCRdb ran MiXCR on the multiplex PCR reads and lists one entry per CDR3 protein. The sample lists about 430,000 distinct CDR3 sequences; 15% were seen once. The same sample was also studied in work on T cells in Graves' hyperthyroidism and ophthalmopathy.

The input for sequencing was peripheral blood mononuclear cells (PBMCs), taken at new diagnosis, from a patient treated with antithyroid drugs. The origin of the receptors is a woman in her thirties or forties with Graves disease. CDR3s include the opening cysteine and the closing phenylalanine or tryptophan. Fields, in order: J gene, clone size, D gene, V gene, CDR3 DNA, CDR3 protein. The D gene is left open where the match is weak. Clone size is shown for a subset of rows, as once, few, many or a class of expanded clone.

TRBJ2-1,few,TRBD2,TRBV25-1,TGTGCCAGCAGTGAATACGAACTAGCGGGAGGGAATTACAATGAGCAGTTCTTC,CASSEYELAGGNYNEQFF
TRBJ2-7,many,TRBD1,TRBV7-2,TGTGCCAGCAGCTATACCAGCGGACAGGGCTACGAGCAGTACTTC,CASSYTSGQGYEQYF
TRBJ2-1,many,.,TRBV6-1,TGTGCCAGCAGCCCTAGGGGGGATGAGCAGTTCTTC,CASSPRGDEQFF
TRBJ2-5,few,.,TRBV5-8,TGTGCCAGCAGCTCTGGGACGAGGGTCTCGGGGGCCCAGTACTTC,CASSSGTRVSGAQYF
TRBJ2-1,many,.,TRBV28,TGTGCCACGCAGGGGGGGAGCTCCTACAATGAGCAGTTCTTC,CATQGGSSYNEQFF
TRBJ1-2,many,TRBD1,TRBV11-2,TGTGCCAGCAGCTTAGATATCCGACAGGGAAATGGCTACACCTTC,CASSLDIRQGNGYTF
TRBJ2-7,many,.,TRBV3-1,TGTGCCAGCAGCCCGACCGGATCTTCCTACGAGCAGTACTTC,CASSPTGSSYEQYF
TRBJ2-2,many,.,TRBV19,TGTGCCAGTAGTATAGGGACCGCGGGGTTAACCGGGGAGCTGTTTTTT,CASSIGTAGLTGELFF
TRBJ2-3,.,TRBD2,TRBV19,TGTGCCAGTAGTATAGAAAGAGCGGGAGGGCCGAGAGATACGCAGTATTTT,CASSIERAGGPRDTQYF
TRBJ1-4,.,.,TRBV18,TGTGCCAGCTCACCTCTCCCAGATGAAAAACTGTTTTTT,CASSPLPDEKLFF
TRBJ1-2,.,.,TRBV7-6,TGTGCCAGCAGCCCAAGGGTGGGCACACCTTGGAACTATGGCTACACCTTC,CASSPRVGTPWNYGYTF
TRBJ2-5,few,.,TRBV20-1,TGCAGTGCTACCCAGGGGAACCAAGAGACCCAGTACTTC,CSATQGNQETQYF